A selection of T cell receptor beta chains follows, all from one sample in a study of persistence of HIV-infected CD4 T cells. Some clones are missing from TCRdb's copy, which holds only in-frame ones; the method was immunoSEQ multiplex PCR. The sample has under 40,000 clones; about four fifths are singletons. The antigens these receptors bind are not known. The specimen comprised CD4+ T cells sorted from PBMCs after approximately 18-hour stimulation, sampled from a patient who received antiretroviral therapy. These receptors all stem from an adult woman with HIV who was CMV-seropositive. The CDR3 runs from the conserved cysteine through the conserved F or W. Each record gives: D gene, V gene, J gene, clone size, CDR3 DNA, CDR3 protein. D genes are given only for firm matches. Expanded clones get a size class; other rows say once, few or many, or leave the size out.

TRBD2	TRBV5-4	TRBJ2-1	.	TGTGCCAGCAGCTTAGCGGGATCCGGGGGGAATGAGCAGTTCTTC	CASSLAGSGGNEQFF
TRBD1	TRBV27	TRBJ1-5	.	TGTGCCAGCAGTCCTCGGACAGGGAACGGCCAGCCCCAGCATTTT	CASSPRTGNGQPQHF
.	TRBV20-1	TRBJ2-3	.	TGCAGTGCTCATAAAGCGGCGCAGTATTTT	CSAHKAAQYF
.	TRBV19	TRBJ2-4	few	TGTGCCAGTAGGCGAATCACAGGGGCCAAAAACATTCAGTACTTC	CASRRITGAKNIQYF
TRBD1	TRBV18	TRBJ2-7	.	TGTGCCAGCTCACCAGCCCCTTCAGGGGGTTCCTACGAGCAGTACTTC	CASSPAPSGGSYEQYF
.	TRBV12-3/TRBV12-4	TRBJ2-3	.	TGTGCCAGCAGTCCATCCGGGGCCGATACGCAGTATTTT	CASSPSGADTQYF
.	TRBV7-8	TRBJ2-5	.	TGTGCCAGCAGCTTACCGGCAGGGAACCAAGAGACCCAGTACTTC	CASSLPAGNQETQYF
.	TRBV25-1	TRBJ1-1	.	TGTGCCAGTCACTCGCCGAACACTGAAGCTTTCTTT	CASHSPNTEAFF
.	TRBV10-2	TRBJ1-5	few	TGCGCCAGCAGTGAAGGGCAGAATAATCAGCCCCAGCATTTT	CASSEGQNNQPQHF
.	TRBV4-1	TRBJ2-2	.	TGCGCCAGCAGCCAAGCAGGGGGGTTCGGGGAGCTGTTTTTT	CASSQAGGFGELFF
.	TRBV7-5	TRBJ1-1	.	TGTGTCAGAAGCCAGCTAGGGGGGGCATCCACTGAAGCTTTCTTT	CVRSQLGGASTEAFF
TRBD1	TRBV4-2	TRBJ2-7	once	TGTGCCAGCAGCCAAAATCCCGGGACAGGGTCCTACGAGCAGTACTTC	CASSQNPGTGSYEQYF
.	TRBV6-5	TRBJ1-2	.	TGTGCCAGCAGTCGGACAGCCCGCTATGGCTACACCTTC	CASSRTARYGYTF
.	TRBV28	TRBJ1-2	.	TGTGCCAGCGCGACTCCCGGGATGATATATGGCTACACCTTC	CASATPGMIYGYTF
.	TRBV4-3	TRBJ1-1	.	TGCGCCAGCAGCCAAGAAGCGGGACGGGACACTGAAGCTTTCTTT	CASSQEAGRDTEAFF
.	TRBV6-2/TRBV6-3	TRBJ2-7	.	TGTGCCAGCAGTTATCCCCGGACAGGCCGGGGGGCCACTTCATCCGACGAGCAGTACTTC	CASSYPRTGRGATSSDEQYF
.	TRBV6-4	TRBJ1-5	.	TGTGCCAGCCGCCTTTCGGAGCCGGGGGGCAATCAGCCCCAGCATTTT	CASRLSEPGGNQPQHF
.	TRBV18	TRBJ1-1	few	TGTGCCAGCTCAGCATGGGAGACAAGTGAAGCTTTCTTT	CASSAWETSEAFF
TRBD1	TRBV18	TRBJ2-3	.	TGTGCCAGCTCCCGAACGGGACAGGCAACAGATACGCAGTATTTT	CASSRTGQATDTQYF
.	TRBV5-6	TRBJ1-6	few	TGTGCCAGCAGCTTGAACAGGCGAACCTTCAATTCACCCCTCCACTTT	CASSLNRRTFNSPLHF
TRBD2	TRBV7-2	TRBJ2-3	once	TGTGCCAGCAGCTTAGTCCTAGCGGGGGGGGCGCAGTATTTT	CASSLVLAGGAQYF
TRBD2	TRBV19	TRBJ2-1	.	TGTGCCAGTAGTATAATGGGCGGGGGGAATGAGCAGTTCTTC	CASSIMGGGNEQFF
TRBD2	TRBV4-3	TRBJ2-3	.	TGCGCCAGCAGCCAAGACCCAGCGGGGGGAACCACAGATACGCAGTATTTT	CASSQDPAGGTTDTQYF
.	TRBV7-8	TRBJ2-3	.	TGTGCCAGCAGCTCGGGGTGGGGGGGGCCTGTAGATACGCAGTATTTT	CASSSGWGGPVDTQYF
.	TRBV9	TRBJ1-3	.	TGTGCCAGCAGCGTAGCTTACTCTGGAAACACCATATATTTT	CASSVAYSGNTIYF
.	TRBV5-4	TRBJ2-5	.	TGTGCCAGCAGCCCCTCGAGGACAGCCGATTGGGAGACCCAGTACTTC	CASSPSRTADWETQYF
TRBD2	TRBV6-2/TRBV6-3	TRBJ2-5	.	TGTGCCAGCAGTCAACCGGGACTAGGGGCAGAGACCCAGTACTTC	CASSQPGLGAETQYF
.	TRBV28	TRBJ1-1	.	TGTGCCAGCAGCCCGGAGAGGGTTTTGACTGAAGCTTTCTTT	CASSPERVLTEAFF